Listed below are T cell receptor beta chains from one sample, sequenced in a study of a mutant IDH1 vaccine in newly diagnosed glioma. No antigen has been assigned to these receptors. Generated by immunoSEQ multiplex PCR, the TCRdb table keeps only in-frame clones and is missing some. The profile shows tens of thousands of clones, roughly 78% of them singletons. Material: PBMCs, obtained from a glioma patient whose treatment included an IDH1 peptide vaccine. The receptors come from a young man with glioma. CDR3s include the opening cysteine and the closing phenylalanine or tryptophan. D genes are given only for firm matches. Only part of the rows carry a size: once, few, many, or a class if the clone is expanded.

.	.	TRBV15	TRBJ1-5	CATSRDLRSGRYQPQHF	TGTGCCACCAGCAGAGATTTGAGGTCCGGCAGGTATCAGCCCCAGCATTTT
.	TRBD2	TRBV15	TRBJ2-7	CATSSTLPGTSSYEQYF	TGTGCCACCAGCAGCACCCTCCCCGGGACTAGCTCGTACGAGCAGTACTTC
.	TRBD2	TRBV5-1	TRBJ2-1	CASSLEAGGYNEQFF	TGCGCCAGCAGCTTGGAAGCGGGAGGGTACAATGAGCAGTTCTTC
.	.	TRBV19	TRBJ2-3	CASTPLGQGIDTQYF	TGTGCCAGTACCCCGCTAGGGCAGGGGATAGATACGCAGTATTTT
.	.	TRBV15	TRBJ1-2	CATSRDRTNYGYTF	TGTGCCACCAGCAGAGATCGGACTAACTATGGCTACACCTTC
.	TRBD2	TRBV2	TRBJ2-7	CASRGTSGRWGSSYEQYF	TGTGCCAGCAGGGGGACTAGCGGACGGTGGGGGAGCTCCTACGAGCAGTACTTC
.	.	TRBV30	TRBJ2-3	CAWSERGGTDTQYF	TGTGCCTGGAGTGAACGGGGAGGCACAGATACGCAGTATTTT
.	TRBD2	TRBV6-1	TRBJ2-2	CASSGRTSGRDNTGELFF	TGTGCCAGCAGTGGGAGGACTAGCGGGAGGGACAACACCGGGGAGCTGTTTTTT
once	.	TRBV9	TRBJ1-1	CASSAPGVLNTEAFF	TGTGCCAGCAGCGCCCCAGGGGTGCTGAACACTGAAGCTTTCTTT
few	.	TRBV4-3	TRBJ1-1	CASSQGVYAGLNTEAFF	TGCGCCAGCAGCCAAGGGGTGTACGCCGGTTTGAACACTGAAGCTTTCTTT
.	TRBD2	TRBV19	TRBJ2-2	CASSTRTSGVGTGELFF	TGTGCCAGTAGTACCCGGACTAGCGGGGTAGGCACCGGGGAGCTGTTTTTT
.	TRBD2	TRBV5-1	TRBJ2-1	CASSTWTSGADNEQFF	TGCGCCAGCAGCACCTGGACTAGCGGGGCTGACAATGAGCAGTTCTTC
once	.	TRBV7-9	TRBJ1-3	CASSGGQFPGNTIYF	TGTGCCAGCAGCGGAGGGCAGTTCCCCGGAAACACCATATATTTT
once	.	TRBV27	TRBJ1-3	CASGGREAGNTIYF	TGTGCCAGCGGGGGGAGGGAAGCTGGAAACACCATATATTTT
.	TRBD1	TRBV13	TRBJ1-4	CASSEYGTGNEKLFF	TGTGCCAGCAGCGAATACGGGACAGGGAATGAAAAACTGTTTTTT
few	.	TRBV29-1	TRBJ2-7	CSVRVAATYEQYF	TGCAGCGTTAGGGTAGCGGCAACCTACGAGCAGTACTTC
.	TRBD1	TRBV19	TRBJ1-1	CASRPGGAGTEAFF	TGTGCCAGTAGGCCAGGGGGGGCCGGTACTGAAGCTTTCTTT
.	.	TRBV4-1	TRBJ1-2	CASSQVRGHPQGYGYTF	TGCGCCAGCAGCCAAGTACGAGGTCACCCCCAGGGCTATGGCTACACCTTC
.	TRBD2	TRBV6-1	TRBJ2-3	CASSEASGSPDTQYF	TGTGCCAGCAGTGAAGCTAGCGGGAGCCCAGATACGCAGTATTTT
.	TRBD1	TRBV30	TRBJ1-4	CAWSVDRGNEKLFF	TGTGCCTGGAGTGTAGACAGGGGTAATGAAAAACTGTTTTTT
.	.	TRBV4-1	TRBJ2-7	CASSQTGSYEQYF	TGCGCCAGCAGCCAAACAGGCTCCTACGAGCAGTACTTC
.	.	TRBV29-1	TRBJ1-2	CSAEARARNYGYTF	TGCAGCGCCGAAGCTAGGGCCAGAAACTATGGCTACACCTTC
.	.	TRBV29-1	TRBJ1-4	CSVVSQTEKLFF	TGCAGCGTTGTGAGCCAGACAGAAAAACTGTTTTTT
.	.	TRBV27	TRBJ1-4	CASSTAGEKLFF	TGTGCCAGCAGTACTGCGGGGGAAAAACTGTTTTTT
.	.	TRBV19	TRBJ1-6	CASSIDQSSYNSPLHF	TGTGCCAGTAGTATTGACCAGAGCTCCTATAATTCACCCCTCCACTTT
.	.	TRBV9	TRBJ1-4	CASSVGTANEKLFF	TGTGCCAGCAGCGTAGGCACCGCTAATGAAAAACTGTTTTTT
once	.	TRBV30	TRBJ2-1	CAWSEGQAGNNEQFF	TGTGCCTGGAGCGAGGGGCAGGCGGGCAACAATGAGCAGTTCTTC